The next 11 T cell receptor beta chains were all read from a single sample in a study of T cell responses to AZD1222 COVID-19 vaccine. The assay was immunoSEQ multiplex PCR, and TCRdb's table has in-frame clones only and misses some. Here the sample spans almost 55,000 clones, about 86% being singletons. The input for sequencing was peripheral blood, taken on day 0 of AZD1222 vaccination. These receptor sequences come from an adult in good health.

This clone is a singleton in its sample. The chain uses TRBV5-1 and TRBJ2-1, with 11 bases aligning to TRBD2. CDR1 and CDR2 (germline): SGHRS, YFSETQ. The junction had 3 bases not matched to a gene; V was cut back by 3 bases and J by 4 bases. The CDR3 contains 15 residues. CDR3 in DNA: TGCGCCAGCAGCTCTATAGCGGGAGGGTACAATGAGCAGTTCTTC. Amino acids: CASSSIAGGYNEQFF.

A single count supports this clone. The genes are TRBV24-1 and TRBJ1-2; D is uncertain. Germline-derived CDR1 and CDR2 are KGHDR and SFDVKD. V was cut by 0 bases and J by 8 bases, with 9 bases left in between. This CDR3 comprises 13 residues. This CDR3 reads CATSDLTLGGYTF. The CDR3 DNA follows: TGTGCCACCAGTGATTTGACCCTTGGGGGCTACACCTTC.

The gene calls are TRBV19 and TRBJ1-1, with 7 bases matching TRBD1. CDR3 length: 13 amino acids. CDR1 and CDR2 (germline): LNHDA, SQIVND (reference sequence). V trimming: 5 bases; J trimming: 7 bases; junction bases outside the gene matches: 7. The CDR3 DNA reads as TGTGCCAGTAGTGTAAACAGGGGAATTGAAGCTTTCTTT. This gives the protein CASSVNRGIEAFF.

This rearrangement joins TRBV10-1 to TRBJ1-1; 10 nucleotides align to TRBD1. In germline, CDR1 is WNHNN, CDR2 SYGVQD (reference sequence). CDR3 length equals 16 residues. With 3 bases clipped from V and 2 bases from J, the junction kept 6 bases outside the gene matches. DNA of the CDR3: TGCGCCAGCAGTGACGGGACAGGGGCCTACAACACTGAAGCTTTCTTT. Its protein is CASSDGTGAYNTEAFF.

This clone has more than one count but fewer than ten. The rearrangement joins TRBV6-1 to TRBJ2-5; 7 bases agree with TRBD2. V lost 2 bases to trimming and J lost 5 bases; unmatched junction nucleotides: 8. The germline V gene encodes CDR1 MNHNS and CDR2 SASEGT. The CDR3 runs 15 residues. The CDR3, as DNA: TGTGCCAGCAGTGAACAGGGAGGGGCCCAGGAGACCCAGTACTTC. This encodes CASSEQGGAQETQYF.

The chain recombines TRBV5-1 with TRBJ1-5; 8 bases fit TRBD1. Germline-derived CDR1 and CDR2 are SGHRS and YFSETQ. The CDR3 runs to 15 residues. V was clipped by 0 bases and J by 7 bases; unmatched bases: 6. The CDR3 DNA reads as TGCGCCAGCAGCTTGGCCGGCGGACAGGGCCAGCCCCAGCATTTT. Translation gives CASSLAGGQGQPQHF.

V is TRBV2 and J is TRBJ1-5; the D gene is possibly TRBD1 (5 bases). CDR1 and CDR2 (germline): SNHLY, FYNNEI. V gave up 4 bases and J gave up 2 bases, with 12 bases separating them. The CDR3 is made up of 15 amino acids. The CDR3 sequence is CASSGEGAGNQPQHF. CDR3 bases: TGTGCCAGCAGTGGTGAAGGGGCTGGCAATCAGCCCCAGCATTTT.

The rearrangement joins TRBV19 to TRBJ1-3; D uncertain. This CDR3 region has 15 residues. The V gene lost 7 bases and the J gene lost 3 bases, with 16 bases spanning the gap. The germline V gene encodes CDR1 LNHDA and CDR2 SQIVND (reference sequence). The CDR3 DNA reads as TGTGCCAGTACCAACCCCCGTGATCGTGGAAACACCATATATTTT. This gives the protein CASTNPRDRGNTIYF.

The chain is built from TRBV3-1 (or the pseudogene TRBV3-2) and TRBJ1-5; 8 bases fit TRBD1. Germline V gives CDR1 LGHDT, CDR2 YNNKEL (reference sequence). The CDR3 contains 16 residues. V was pared by 3 bases and J by 4 bases, with 8 bases of the junction left unmatched. Written as DNA, the CDR3 is TGTGCCAGCAGCCAGGGGGGGACAGGAACAAATCAGCCCCAGCATTTT. This codes for CASSQGGTGTNQPQHF.

The chain uses TRBV5-1 and TRBJ2-7; TRBD1 might be the D (6 bases). With 1 base removed from V and 6 bases from J, the gap between germline ends came to 17 bases. The germline V gene has CDR1 SGHRS and CDR2 YFSETQ. This CDR3 is 15 amino acids long. The CDR3 region is CASSLSSGVLGEQYF. CDR3 sequence (DNA): TGCGCCAGCAGCTTGTCCTCAGGGGTATTGGGCGAGCAGTACTTC.

V and J are TRBV28 and TRBJ1-2; D is possibly TRBD1 (6 bases). Trimming removed 4 bases at V and 0 bases at J, with 15 bases between. From germline, CDR1 is MDHEN and CDR2 SYDVKM. The CDR3 consists of 16 residues. The CDR3 coding sequence is TGTGCCAGCAGTTCCCCCGGGACACCAACTAACTATGGCTACACCTTC. Translating gives CASSSPGTPTNYGYTF.